The sequence of this T cell receptor (beta chain) was determined in a study of OX40 agonist ivuxolimab in advanced cancers. To note about this clone: Antigen specificity is unknown.

Using immunoSEQ multiplex PCR, the repertoire was profiled, and TCRdb retains in-frame clones only, with some absent. The data show around 61,000 clones, roughly 80% seen once. The timepoints at which blood was sampled were baseline, cycle 4 day 1, and cycle 7 day 1. Germline CDR1 SQVTM, CDR2 ANQGSEA. V dropped 4 bases and J dropped 0 bases, with 18 bases sitting between them. This CDR3 has 16 amino acids. Study-level points and caveats: Part of the nonresponder group also had normalized T-cell clonal expansion that was low.

The sequence was obtained from an adult with an advanced solid tumor such as melanoma, head and neck, liver or kidney cancer. The chain combines TRBV29-1 with TRBJ1-2; a weak D match, TRBD1 (6 bases). Sequences were derived from CD4+ or CD8+ T cells sorted from blood, sampled in a trial of the OX40 agonist ivuxolimab. The CDR3 reads CSVGRTAARTNYGYTF. In DNA form, the CDR3 reads TGCAGCGTTGGGAGGACAGCCGCCCGAACTAACTATGGCTACACCTTC.